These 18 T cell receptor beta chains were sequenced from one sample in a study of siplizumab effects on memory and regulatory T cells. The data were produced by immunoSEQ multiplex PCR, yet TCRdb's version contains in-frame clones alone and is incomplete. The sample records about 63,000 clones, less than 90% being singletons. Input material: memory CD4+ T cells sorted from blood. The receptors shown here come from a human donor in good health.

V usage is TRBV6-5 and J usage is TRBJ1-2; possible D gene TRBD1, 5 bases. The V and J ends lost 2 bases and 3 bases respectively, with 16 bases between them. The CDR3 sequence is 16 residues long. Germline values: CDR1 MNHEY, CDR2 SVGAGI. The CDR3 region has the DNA TGTGCCAGCAGTTACCGCCTGGTTGGGGGTCACTATGGCTACACCTTC. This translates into CASSYRLVGGHYGYTF.

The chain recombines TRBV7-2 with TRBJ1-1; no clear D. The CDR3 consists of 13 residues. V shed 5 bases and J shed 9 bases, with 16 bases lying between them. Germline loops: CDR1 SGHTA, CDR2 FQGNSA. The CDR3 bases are TGTGCCAGCAGCCCGCAAATTCAGGTAAAAGCTTTCTTT. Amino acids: CASSPQIQVKAFF.

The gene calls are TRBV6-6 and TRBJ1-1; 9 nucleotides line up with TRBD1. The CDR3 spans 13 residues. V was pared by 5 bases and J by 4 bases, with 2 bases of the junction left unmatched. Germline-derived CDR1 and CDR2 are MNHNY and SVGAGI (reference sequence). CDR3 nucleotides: TGTGCCAGCAGTCTGACAGGGGGCACTGAAGCTTTCTTT. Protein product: CASSLTGGTEAFF.

CDR3 loop: CASSIGLTDTQYF. The CDR3 bases are TGTGCCAGTAGTATCGGTTTAACAGATACGCAGTATTTT. The rearrangement uses TRBV19 and TRBJ2-3; no definite D call. This CDR3 is built from 13 residues. Deletions cut 3 bases from V and 3 bases from J, with 7 bases between. Germline loops: CDR1 LNHDA, CDR2 SQIVND (reference sequence).

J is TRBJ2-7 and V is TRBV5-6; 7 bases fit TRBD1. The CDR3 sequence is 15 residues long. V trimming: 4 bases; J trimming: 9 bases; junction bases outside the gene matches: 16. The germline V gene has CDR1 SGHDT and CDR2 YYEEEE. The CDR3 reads CASSQPGQSRSGQYF. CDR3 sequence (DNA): TGTGCCAGCAGCCAACCGGGACAGTCCCGTTCTGGGCAGTACTTC.

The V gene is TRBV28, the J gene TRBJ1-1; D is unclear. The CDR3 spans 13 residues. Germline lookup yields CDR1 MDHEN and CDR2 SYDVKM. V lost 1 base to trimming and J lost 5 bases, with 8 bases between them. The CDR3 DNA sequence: TGTGCCAGCAGTTTATTAGGTGGGACTGAAGCTTTCTTT. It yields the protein CASSLLGGTEAFF.

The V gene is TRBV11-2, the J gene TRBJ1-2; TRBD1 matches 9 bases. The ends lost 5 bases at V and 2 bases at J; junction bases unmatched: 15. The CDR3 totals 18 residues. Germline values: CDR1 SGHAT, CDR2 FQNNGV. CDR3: CASSPWRGTGRGNYGYTF. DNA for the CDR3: TGTGCCAGCAGCCCCTGGCGGGGGACAGGGAGGGGAAACTATGGCTACACCTTC.

CDR3 amino acids: CASSFGRPLNYGYTF. The CDR3 DNA reads TGTGCCAGCAGTTTTGGTCGACCGCTAAACTATGGCTACACCTTC. The J gene is TRBJ1-2, the V gene TRBV27; no firm D call. Germline CDR1 is MNHEY and CDR2 is SMNVEV (reference sequence). V lost 3 bases and J 2 bases, leaving 13 bases between the germline ends. CDR3 length: 15 amino acids.

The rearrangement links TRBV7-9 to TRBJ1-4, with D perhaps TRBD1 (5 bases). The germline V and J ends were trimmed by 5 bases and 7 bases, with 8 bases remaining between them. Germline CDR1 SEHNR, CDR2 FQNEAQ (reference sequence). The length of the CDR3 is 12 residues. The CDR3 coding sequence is TGTGCCAGCAGCGTAGACAGTGAAAAACTGTTTTTT. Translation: CASSVDSEKLFF. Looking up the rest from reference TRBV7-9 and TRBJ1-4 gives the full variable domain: DTGVSQNPRHKITKRGQNVTFRCDPISEHNRLYWYRQTLGQGPEFLTYFQNEAQLEKSRLLSDRFSAERPKGSFSTLEIQRTEQGDSAMYLCASSVDSEKLFFGSGTQLSVL.

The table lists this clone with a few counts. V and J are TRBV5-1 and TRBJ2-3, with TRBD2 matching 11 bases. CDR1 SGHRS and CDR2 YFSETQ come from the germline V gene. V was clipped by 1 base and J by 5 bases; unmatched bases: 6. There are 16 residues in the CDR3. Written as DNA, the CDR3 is TGCGCCAGCAGCTTGCTTCCCGGACTAGCGGGAGATACGCAGTATTTT. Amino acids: CASSLLPGLAGDTQYF.

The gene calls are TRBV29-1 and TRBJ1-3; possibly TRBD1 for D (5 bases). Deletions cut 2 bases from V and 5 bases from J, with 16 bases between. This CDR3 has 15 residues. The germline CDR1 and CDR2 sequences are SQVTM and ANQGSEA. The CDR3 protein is CSVEPSVAGRNTIYF. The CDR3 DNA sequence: TGCAGCGTTGAACCCTCGGTGGCAGGGAGAAACACCATATATTTT.

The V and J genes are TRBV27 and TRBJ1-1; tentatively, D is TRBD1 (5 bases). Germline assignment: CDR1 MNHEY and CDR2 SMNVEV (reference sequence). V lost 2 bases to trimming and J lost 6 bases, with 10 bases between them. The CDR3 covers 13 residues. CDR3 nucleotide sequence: TGTGCCAGCAGTTTAAGCGGGACGGCTGAAGCTTTCTTT. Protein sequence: CASSLSGTAEAFF.

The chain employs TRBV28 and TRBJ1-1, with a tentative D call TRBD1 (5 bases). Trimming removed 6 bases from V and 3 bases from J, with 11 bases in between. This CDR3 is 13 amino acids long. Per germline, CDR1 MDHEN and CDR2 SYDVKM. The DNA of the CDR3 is TGTGCCAGCAGCTTGGGGGATTACACTGAAGCTTTCTTT. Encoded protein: CASSLGDYTEAFF.

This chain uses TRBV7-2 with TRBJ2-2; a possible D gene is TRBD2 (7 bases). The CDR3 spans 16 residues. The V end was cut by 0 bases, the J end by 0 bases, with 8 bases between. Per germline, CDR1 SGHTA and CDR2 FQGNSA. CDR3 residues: CASSLAGGANTGELFF. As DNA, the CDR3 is TGTGCCAGCAGCTTAGCAGGGGGGGCGAACACCGGGGAGCTGTTTTTT.

CDR3 protein: CASSYLGGRGDTQYF. The CDR3 nucleotides are TGTGCCAGCAGCTATTTGGGGGGCAGGGGAGATACGCAGTATTTT. The V and J genes are TRBV7-2 and TRBJ2-3; D is possibly TRBD1 or TRBD2 (6 bases each). V was trimmed by 4 bases and J by 5 bases, leaving 16 bases between them. This CDR3 is built from 15 residues. The germline CDR1 and CDR2 sequences are SGHTA and FQGNSA. Full variable domain (remainder filled in from reference TRBV7-2 and TRBJ2-3): GAGVSQSPSNKVTEKGKDVELRCDPISGHTALYWYRQSLGQGLEFLIYFQGNSAPDKSGLPSDRFSAERTGGSVSTLTIQRTQQEDSAVYLCASSYLGGRGDTQYFGPGTRLTVL.

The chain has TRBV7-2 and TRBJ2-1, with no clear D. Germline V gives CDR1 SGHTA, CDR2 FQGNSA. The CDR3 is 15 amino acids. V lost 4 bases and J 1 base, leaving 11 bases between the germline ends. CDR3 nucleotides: TGTGCCAGCAGCTCACGGACCGTTTCCTACAATGAGCAGTTCTTC. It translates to CASSSRTVSYNEQFF.

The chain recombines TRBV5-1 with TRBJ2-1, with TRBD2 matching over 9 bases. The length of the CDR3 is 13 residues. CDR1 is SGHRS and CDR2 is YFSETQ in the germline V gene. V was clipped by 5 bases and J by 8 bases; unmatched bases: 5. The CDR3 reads CASSGGGAYEQFF. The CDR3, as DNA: TGCGCCAGCAGTGGCGGGGGGGCGTATGAGCAGTTCTTC.

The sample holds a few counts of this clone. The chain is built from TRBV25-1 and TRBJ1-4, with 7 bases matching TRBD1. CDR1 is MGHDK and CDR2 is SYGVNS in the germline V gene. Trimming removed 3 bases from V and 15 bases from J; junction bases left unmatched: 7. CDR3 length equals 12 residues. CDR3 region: CASSDPGRGMFF. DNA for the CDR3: TGTGCCAGCAGTGACCCCGGCAGGGGGATGTTTTTT.